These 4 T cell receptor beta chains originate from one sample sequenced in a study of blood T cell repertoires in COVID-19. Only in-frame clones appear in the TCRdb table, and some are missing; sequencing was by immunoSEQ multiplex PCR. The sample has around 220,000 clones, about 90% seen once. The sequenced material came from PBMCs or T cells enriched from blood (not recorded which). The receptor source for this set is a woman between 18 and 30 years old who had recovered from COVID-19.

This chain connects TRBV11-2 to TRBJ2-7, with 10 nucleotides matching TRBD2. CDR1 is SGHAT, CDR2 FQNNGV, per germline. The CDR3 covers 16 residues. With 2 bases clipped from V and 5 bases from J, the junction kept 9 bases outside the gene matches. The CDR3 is CASSLWITSGKHEQYF. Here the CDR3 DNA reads TGTGCCAGCAGCTTATGGATAACTAGCGGGAAACACGAGCAGTACTTC.

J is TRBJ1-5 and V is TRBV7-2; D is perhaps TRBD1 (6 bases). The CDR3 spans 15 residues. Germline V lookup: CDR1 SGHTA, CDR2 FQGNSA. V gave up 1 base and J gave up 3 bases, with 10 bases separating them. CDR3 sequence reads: CASSLEGTINQPQHF. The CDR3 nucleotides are TGTGCCAGCAGCTTAGAGGGGACAATCAATCAGCCCCAGCATTTT.

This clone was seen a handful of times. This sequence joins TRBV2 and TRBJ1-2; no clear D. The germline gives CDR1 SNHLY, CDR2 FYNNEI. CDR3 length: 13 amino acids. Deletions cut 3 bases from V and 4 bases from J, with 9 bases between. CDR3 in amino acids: CASSEAGLYGYTF. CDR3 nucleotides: TGTGCCAGCAGTGAGGCAGGCCTCTATGGCTACACCTTC. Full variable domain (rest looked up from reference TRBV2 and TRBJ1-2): EPEVTQTPSHQVTQMGQEVILRCVPISNHLYFYWYRQILGQKVEFLVSFYNNEISEKSEIFDDQFSVERPDGSNFTLKIRSTKLEDSAMYFCASSEAGLYGYTFGSGTRLTVV.

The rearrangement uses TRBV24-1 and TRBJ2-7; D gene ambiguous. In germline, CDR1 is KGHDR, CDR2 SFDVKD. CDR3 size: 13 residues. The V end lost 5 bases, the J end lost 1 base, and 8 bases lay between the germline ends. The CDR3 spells CATSAGDSYEQYF. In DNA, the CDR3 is TGTGCCACCAGTGCTGGAGATTCCTACGAGCAGTACTTC.